This T cell receptor (beta chain) was identified during a study of T cell repertoires in cytomegalovirus infection. Whole-study context: The authors relied on CMV epitopes, both recently identified HLA-C-restricted and well-studied HLA-B-restricted. Signatures in public TCR beta sequences pointed to both CMV infection and matching HLA type. Study results and caveats: The response measured ex vivo was dominated by TCR beta clonotypes (HLA-C-restricted and CMV-specific). Individuals carrying CMV plus the relevant HLA were identified by cumulative frequency of public TCR beta families.

The table lists this clonotype with many counts. Antigen: not known. MiXCR, run by TCRdb on the reads, gives a single entry per CDR3 protein. This table has about 830,000 distinct CDR3 sequences, around a third appearing once. The CDR3 totals 14 residues. Per the germline V gene, CDR1 is SQVTM and CDR2 is ANQGSEA. Trimming left V 6 bases short and J 5 bases short, with 19 bases between. This sample comprised cultured CD8+ T cells from PBMCs, obtained from culture after CMV antigen stimulation. V is TRBV29-1 and J is TRBJ1-1; possibly TRBD1 for D (6 bases). The origin of this receptor is a human donor in good health (CMV status not recorded). Some clones in this sample may be carry-over from other donors' samples. DNA of the CDR3: TGCAGCGTGAATGGGGGGCGCTTTGGGACTGAAGCTTTCTTT. Translating it yields CSVNGGRFGTEAFF.